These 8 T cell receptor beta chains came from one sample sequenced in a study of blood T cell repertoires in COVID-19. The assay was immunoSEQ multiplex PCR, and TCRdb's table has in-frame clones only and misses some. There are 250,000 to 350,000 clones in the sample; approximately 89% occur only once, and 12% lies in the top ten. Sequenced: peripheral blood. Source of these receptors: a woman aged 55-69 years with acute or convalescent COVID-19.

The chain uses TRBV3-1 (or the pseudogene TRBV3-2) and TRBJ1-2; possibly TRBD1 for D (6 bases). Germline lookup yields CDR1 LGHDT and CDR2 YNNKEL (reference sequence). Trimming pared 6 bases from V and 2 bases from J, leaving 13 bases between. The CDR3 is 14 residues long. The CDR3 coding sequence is TGTGCCAGCAGAAACCAAGGGGGAAACTATGGCTACACCTTC. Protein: CASRNQGGNYGYTF.

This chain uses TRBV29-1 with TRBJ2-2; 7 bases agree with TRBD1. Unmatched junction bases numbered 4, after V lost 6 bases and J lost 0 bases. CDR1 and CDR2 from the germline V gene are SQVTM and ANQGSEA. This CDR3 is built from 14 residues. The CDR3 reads CSVRDRANTGELFF. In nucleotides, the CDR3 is TGCAGCGTACGGGACAGAGCGAACACCGGGGAGCTGTTTTTT.

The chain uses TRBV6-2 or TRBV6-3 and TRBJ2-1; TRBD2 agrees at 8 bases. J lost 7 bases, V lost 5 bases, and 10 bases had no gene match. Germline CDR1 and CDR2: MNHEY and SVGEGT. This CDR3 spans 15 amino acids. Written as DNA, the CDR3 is TGTGCCAGCAGTCGTACCGGGACTAGAAGTAATGAGCAGTTCTTC. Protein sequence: CASSRTGTRSNEQFF.

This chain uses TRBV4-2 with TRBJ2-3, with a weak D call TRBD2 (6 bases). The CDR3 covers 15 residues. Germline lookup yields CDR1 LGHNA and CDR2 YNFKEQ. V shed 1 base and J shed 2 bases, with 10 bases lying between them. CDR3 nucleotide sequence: TGTGCCAGCAGCCAAGCGCGGGGCGCCACAGATACGCAGTATTTT. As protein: CASSQARGATDTQYF.

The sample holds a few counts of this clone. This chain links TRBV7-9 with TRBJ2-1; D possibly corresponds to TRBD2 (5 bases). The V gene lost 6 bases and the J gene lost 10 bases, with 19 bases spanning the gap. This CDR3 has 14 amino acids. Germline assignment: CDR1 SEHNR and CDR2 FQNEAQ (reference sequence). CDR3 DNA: TGTGCCAGCAGACCGCCGGCGGGCCGCCCGGAGCAGTTCTTC. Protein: CASRPPAGRPEQFF.

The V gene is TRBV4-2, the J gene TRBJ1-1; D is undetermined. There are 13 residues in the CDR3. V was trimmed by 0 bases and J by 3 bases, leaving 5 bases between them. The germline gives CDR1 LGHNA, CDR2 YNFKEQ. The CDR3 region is CASSQERDTEAFF. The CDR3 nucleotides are TGTGCCAGCAGCCAAGAGAGAGACACTGAAGCTTTCTTT.

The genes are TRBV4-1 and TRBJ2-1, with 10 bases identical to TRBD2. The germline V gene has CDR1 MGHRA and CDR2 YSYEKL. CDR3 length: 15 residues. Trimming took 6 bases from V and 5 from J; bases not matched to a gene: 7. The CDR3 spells CASSESGGAHNEQFF. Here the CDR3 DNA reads TGCGCCAGCAGTGAAAGCGGGGGGGCCCACAATGAGCAGTTCTTC.

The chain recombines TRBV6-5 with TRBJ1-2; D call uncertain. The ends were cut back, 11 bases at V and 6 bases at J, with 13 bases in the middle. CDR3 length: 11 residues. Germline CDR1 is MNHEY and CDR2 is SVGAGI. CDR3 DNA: TGTGCCGGAAGGGAGTTCGATGGCTACACCTTC. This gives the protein CAGREFDGYTF.